This T cell receptor (beta chain) was sequenced in a study of beta chain features in type 1 diabetes. In the study overall: Cells sorted and examined across all samples totaled 85 million to 110 million. General study points: Any HLA type influence on TCRB rearrangement was left unresolved here.

This clone occurred once. Its antigen remains unknown. Expressed TCRB transcripts were sequenced because the entire RNA isolate underwent reverse transcription. Read counts averaged around 4 million for samples of naive, central memory and regulatory T cells. The data were produced by immunoSEQ multiplex PCR, yet TCRdb's version contains in-frame clones alone and is incomplete. The sample has around 240,000 clones; 55% to 70% are singletons. Each donor gave one heparinised blood draw averaging around 120 mL. The CDR3 is made up of 11 amino acids. The germline V and J ends were trimmed by 4 bases and 9 bases, with 7 bases remaining between them. Germline V lookup: CDR1 SEHNR, CDR2 FQNEAQ (reference sequence).

The gene calls are TRBV7-9 and TRBJ2-1; D remains unclear. The receptor comes from a man aged 25-45 years in good health. The sample taken for sequencing was naive CD4+ T cells from blood. The CDR3: CASSSLFEQFF. In nucleotides, the CDR3 is TGTGCCAGCAGCTCCTTGTTTGAGCAGTTCTTC.